The 17 T cell receptor beta chains below come from one sample, sequenced in a study of response to subunit inactivated influenza vaccine. TCRdb re-called the RT-PCR reads through MiXCR, storing one row per CDR3 protein. The data show around 490,000 distinct CDR3 sequences, around 8% seen once. The sequencing here drew on PBMCs from blood, taken around 2 years after vaccination. These receptors all stem from a man between 45 and 75 years old who received an inactivated influenza vaccine.

This clonotype was counted a few times. The V call is TRBV28, the J call TRBJ2-1; D is unresolved. The V end was cut by 3 bases, the J end by 4 bases, with 19 bases between. Germline CDR1 and CDR2: MDHEN and SYDVKM. The CDR3 contains 17 residues. The CDR3, as DNA: TGTGCCAGCAGTTTGATCGTAGGGCCGAGCTCTTACAATGAGCAGTTCTTC. Translated: CASSLIVGPSSYNEQFF.

This clonotype was seen a handful of times. The chain joins TRBV20-1 to TRBJ2-7; 13 bases align to TRBD2. The CDR3 has 15 residues. Looked up from germline, CDR1 is DFQATT and CDR2 is SNEGSKA (reference sequence). V lost 0 bases and J lost 6; bases outside the gene matches: 5. This chain's CDR3 is CSARETSGRAGEQYF. The DNA of the CDR3 is TGCAGTGCTAGAGAAACTAGCGGGAGGGCCGGCGAGCAGTACTTC.

This clonotype was observed a handful of times. The chain joins TRBV3-1 to TRBJ2-4; no clear D gene. Germline loops: CDR1 LGHDT, CDR2 YNNKEL (reference sequence). The CDR3 has 15 residues. V shed 1 base and J shed 3 bases, with 10 bases lying between them. The DNA for the CDR3 is TGTGCCAGCAGCCAAGCCGGGTCGGACAAAAACATTCAGTACTTC. Protein product: CASSQAGSDKNIQYF. Combining the CDR3 with reference TRBV3-1 and TRBJ2-4 gives the whole variable domain DTAVSQTPKYLVTQMGNDKSIKCEQNLGHDTMYWYKQDSKKFLKIMFSYNNKELIINETVPNRFSPKSPDKAHLNLHINSLELGDSAVYFCASSQAGSDKNIQYFGAGTRLSVL.

The chain recombines TRBV11-2 with TRBJ2-3; 8 bases are a match to TRBD2. After removal of 2 bases from V and 1 base from J, the junction contained 14 bases not matched to a gene. CDR3 length: 19 amino acids. Germline lookup yields CDR1 SGHAT and CDR2 FQNNGV. In DNA form, the CDR3 reads TGTGCCAGCAGCTTAAGGCGGGGGGATATTTTTTGGGGCACAGATACGCAGTATTTT. Protein: CASSLRRGDIFWGTDTQYF.

Ten or more counts support this clonotype. The chain joins TRBV5-1 to TRBJ2-7; 7 bases align to TRBD1. CDR3 length: 14 residues. The J segment lost 1 base and the V segment lost 0 bases, leaving 1 base of the junction unmatched. Germline values: CDR1 SGHRS, CDR2 YFSETQ. The CDR3 DNA follows: TGCGCCAGCAGCTTGGGGGGACAGTCCTACGAGCAGTACTTC. It encodes CASSLGGQSYEQYF.

This chain uses TRBV7-2 with TRBJ1-3; D remains ambiguous. The CDR3 loop spans 13 amino acids. V was cut by 5 bases and J by 6 bases, with 11 bases left in between. The V gene's germline CDR1 is SGHTA and CDR2 FQGNSA. CDR3 nucleotides: TGTGCCAGCAGCACCCAAACGGAAAACACCATATATTTT. Translation: CASSTQTENTIYF.

The table lists this clonotype with a few counts. CDR3 amino acids: CASSGTSANEQFF. The CDR3 DNA sequence: TGTGCCAGCAGTGGGACTAGCGCCAATGAGCAGTTCTTC. The chain employs TRBV25-1 and TRBJ2-1; 9 bases are shared with TRBD2. Trimming at V came to 4 bases and at J to 6 bases, leaving 1 base not matched to a gene. The CDR3 totals 13 residues. In germline, CDR1 is MGHDK, CDR2 SYGVNS.

V gene TRBV20-1 combines with J gene TRBJ2-3; 10 bases fit TRBD1. Losses at the gene ends were 3 bases for V and 2 bases for J; bases not matched to a gene: 5. CDR3 size: 15 residues. Per the germline V gene, CDR1 is DFQATT and CDR2 is SNEGSKA (reference sequence). The CDR3 protein is CSASPDRGLTDTQYF. As DNA, the CDR3 is TGCAGTGCTAGCCCAGACAGGGGGCTCACAGATACGCAGTATTTT.

This chain joins TRBV29-1 and TRBJ1-3, with D unclear. The CDR3 is 11 amino acids. Germline V gene data show CDR1 as SQVTM and CDR2 as ANQGSEA. The germline V and J ends were trimmed by 3 bases and 4 bases, with 4 bases remaining between them. The chain's CDR3 is CSVDVGNTIYF. For the CDR3, the DNA is TGCAGCGTTGACGTAGGAAACACCATATATTTT.

This clonotype was detected ten times or more. CDR3 sequence: CASSLGLLNYGYTF. CDR3 nucleotide sequence: TGTGCCAGCAGTCTGGGACTCTTAAACTATGGCTACACCTTC. The rearrangement uses TRBV6-2 or TRBV6-3 and TRBJ1-2, with D tentatively TRBD1 (5 bases). The V gene's germline CDR1 is MNHEY and CDR2 SVGEGT. V shed 5 bases and J shed 2 bases, with 12 bases lying between them. CDR3 length: 14 amino acids.

With regard to this clonotype: One end of the junction is discordant with germline, which a read error may explain. The rearrangement joins TRBV12-3 or TRBV12-4 to TRBJ2-7; 8 bases line up with TRBD1. CDR3 size: 17 residues. The DNA of the CDR3 is TGTACCAGCAGTCCGACCGGGACAGGTTATTTGGGATACGAGCAGTACTTC. As protein: CTSSPTGTGYLGYEQYF.

This chain connects TRBV2 to TRBJ2-7; 7 bases fit TRBD1. This CDR3 has 14 amino acids. With V trimmed by 5 bases and J by 1 base, 5 bases remained unmatched. Germline V lookup: CDR1 SNHLY, CDR2 FYNNEI. CDR3 region: CASSLQGKSYEQYF. For the CDR3, the DNA is TGTGCCAGCAGTCTACAGGGGAAATCCTACGAGCAGTACTTC.

This clonotype appeared a few times. The chain joins TRBV6-1 to TRBJ2-2, with D perhaps TRBD1 (5 bases). This CDR3 spans 13 amino acids. Trimming cost V 6 bases and J 6 bases, with 11 bases left between them. From germline, CDR1 is MNHNS and CDR2 SASEGT. Here the CDR3 DNA reads TGTGCCAGCAGGGACAATGGGGCCGGGGAGCTGTTTTTT. Translated, it gives CASRDNGAGELFF.

The J gene is TRBJ2-1, the V gene TRBV3-1; 14 nucleotides align to TRBD2. CDR3 length equals 22 residues. With V trimmed by 4 bases and J by 0 bases, 17 bases remained unmatched. From germline, CDR1 is LGHDT and CDR2 YNNKEL (reference sequence). This chain's CDR3 is CASSLTGGLAGVKMSSYNEQFF. In DNA, the CDR3 is TGTGCCAGCAGCCTAACCGGGGGACTAGCGGGAGTTAAAATGAGCTCCTACAATGAGCAGTTCTTC.

The chain employs TRBV10-3 and TRBJ2-5, with 7 positions matching TRBD1. Germline values: CDR1 ENHRY, CDR2 SYGVKD. V dropped 3 bases and J dropped 6; count of bases not matched to a gene: 19. The CDR3 has 18 residues. The CDR3 bases are TGTGCCATCAGTGACCTCGGACAGGTTGGCCGTGGCAGACAGACCCAGTACTTC. Translation: CAISDLGQVGRGRQTQYF.

This clonotype came up many times. V is TRBV4-3 and J is TRBJ2-1, with 11 nucleotides matching TRBD2. Germline lookup yields CDR1 LGHNA and CDR2 YSLEER. This CDR3 spans 17 amino acids. Unmatched junction bases numbered 5, after V lost 0 bases and J lost 4 bases. The CDR3: CASSQDPGTSGYNEQFF. CDR3 sequence (DNA): TGCGCCAGCAGCCAAGATCCTGGGACTAGCGGATACAATGAGCAGTTCTTC.

This chain joins TRBV5-5 and TRBJ2-3; a weak D match, TRBD2 (5 bases). V lost 3 bases, J lost 0 bases, and 11 bases lay in between. The CDR3 has 15 amino acids. Germline V lookup: CDR1 SGHKS, CDR2 YYEKEE (reference sequence). Written as DNA, the CDR3 is TGTGCCAGCAGCTCCCGGGGAGTGAGCACAGATACGCAGTATTTT. This codes for CASSSRGVSTDTQYF.